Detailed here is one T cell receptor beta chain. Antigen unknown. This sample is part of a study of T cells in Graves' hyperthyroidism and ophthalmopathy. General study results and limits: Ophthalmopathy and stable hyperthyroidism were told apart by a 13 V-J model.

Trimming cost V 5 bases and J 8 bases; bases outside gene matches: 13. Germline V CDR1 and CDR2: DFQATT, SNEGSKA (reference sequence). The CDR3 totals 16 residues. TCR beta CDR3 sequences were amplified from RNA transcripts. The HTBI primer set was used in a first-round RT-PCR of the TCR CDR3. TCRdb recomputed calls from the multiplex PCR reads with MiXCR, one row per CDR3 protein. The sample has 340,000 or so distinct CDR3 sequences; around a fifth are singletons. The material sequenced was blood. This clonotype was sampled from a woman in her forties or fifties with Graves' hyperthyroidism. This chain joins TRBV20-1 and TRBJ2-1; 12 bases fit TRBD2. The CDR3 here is CSAGGLAGGDRDEQFF. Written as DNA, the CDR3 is TGCAGTGCTGGGGGGCTAGCGGGAGGGGACAGGGATGAGCAGTTCTTC.